Sequencing of this T cell receptor (beta chain) was carried out in a study of blood T cell repertoires in COVID-19. Study summary: The study drew acute and convalescent COVID-19 samples from the United States, Italy and Spain. Sample material is recorded as cDNA or gDNA derived from T cells, B-cell-depleted T cells, or PBMCs.

As originally analysed: Scientists estimated how many nucleated cells there were by amplifying reference gene primers. TCRdb's table, derived via immunoSEQ multiplex PCR, lists solely in-frame clones and lacks some. The V and J calls and clone size were taken over from that table, and D and trimming were inferred from the DNA. This table has more than 65,000 clones, 82% appearing once. Germline V gene sequence: CDR1 SGDLS, CDR2 YYNGEE. This CDR3 comprises 13 residues. Trimming cost V 4 bases and J 6 bases, with 11 bases left between them. Material for sequencing was peripheral blood. V gene TRBV9 combines with J gene TRBJ1-5, with D unresolved. The sequence was collected from a woman older than 75 with acute or convalescent COVID-19. The CDR3 DNA follows: TGTGCCAGCAGCCTAACCACCGGTCAGCCCCAGCATTTT. Amino acid sequence: CASSLTTGQPQHF.